The rows below give T cell receptor beta chains drawn from one sample of a study of blood T cell repertoires in COVID-19. Assay used: immunoSEQ multiplex PCR; TCRdb lists only in-frame clones, some missing. Here the sample spans 180,000 or so clones, roughly 85% being singletons. Sequences were obtained from peripheral blood. The source of these receptors is a man aged 60-69 years with acute or convalescent COVID-19. Both conserved end residues are part of each CDR3. A D gene is named only where the DNA matches it firmly. Clone size appears in some rows only: once, few, many, or a class for an expanded clone.

.,TRBJ2-7,TRBD2,TRBV6-5,CASSLAATYEQYF,TGTGCCAGCTCACTAGCGGCCACCTACGAGCAGTACTTC
.,TRBJ1-1,.,TRBV2,CASSGQMNTEAFF,TGTGCCAGCAGTGGACAGATGAACACTGAAGCTTTCTTT
.,TRBJ1-2,.,TRBV2,CASRAGIDYGYTF,TGTGCCAGCAGGGCAGGGATCGACTATGGCTACACCTTC
.,TRBJ2-7,TRBD1,TRBV2,CAISPGQGGYEQYF,TGTGCCATATCCCCGGGACAGGGGGGCTACGAGCAGTACTTC
.,TRBJ2-7,.,TRBV2,CASSDRGYEQYF,TGTGCCAGCAGTGACAGAGGGTACGAGCAGTACTTC
once,TRBJ1-2,.,TRBV4-1,CASSQVRGVDGYTF,TGCGCCAGCAGCCAAGTCAGGGGAGTCGATGGCTACACCTTC
.,TRBJ2-3,TRBD2,TRBV10-1,CASSDLGGRAITQYF,TGCGCCAGCAGTGACCTCGGCGGGAGGGCCATTACGCAGTATTTT
.,TRBJ2-5,TRBD2,TRBV9,CASSVGGLAGIQETQYF,TGTGCCAGCAGCGTAGGGGGACTAGCGGGAATCCAAGAGACCCAGTACTTC
.,TRBJ2-7,.,TRBV11-2,CASSSQGGAYEQYF,TGTGCCAGCAGCTCACAGGGGGGGGCCTACGAGCAGTACTTC
.,TRBJ1-6,.,TRBV7-9,CASSLGGQRGNSPLHF,TGTGCCAGCAGCTTGGGAGGGCAGCGGGGGAATTCACCCCTCCACTTT
.,TRBJ1-2,TRBD1,TRBV19,CASLDRATNYGYTF,TGTGCCAGCCTAGACAGGGCCACTAACTATGGCTACACCTTC
.,TRBJ2-7,TRBD2,TRBV10-3,CAISGASGVSEQYF,TGTGCCATCAGTGGAGCTAGCGGGGTCTCAGAGCAGTACTTC
.,TRBJ1-2,.,TRBV28,CASRFRERGGYTF,TGTGCCAGCAGATTCAGGGAGCGGGGTGGCTACACCTTC
.,TRBJ2-4,.,TRBV18,CASSPPSRPIQYF,TGTGCCAGCTCACCACCATCGCGGCCCATTCAGTACTTC
.,TRBJ2-2,.,TRBV5-5,CASSLTPNTGELFF,TGTGCCAGCAGCTTGACACCGAACACCGGGGAGCTGTTTTTT
.,TRBJ2-3,TRBD2,TRBV11-2,CASRQLAVGTDTQYF,TGTGCCAGCAGACAACTAGCGGTTGGGACAGATACGCAGTATTTT
.,TRBJ2-2,.,TRBV28,CASTRDSSSGELFF,TGTGCCAGTACCCGGGACTCCTCGTCCGGGGAGCTGTTTTTT
few,TRBJ2-5,TRBD2,TRBV28,CASSLLGVEGAGKTQYF,TGTGCCAGCAGTTTGCTTGGAGTCGAGGGAGCGGGGAAGACCCAGTACTTC
.,TRBJ2-2,TRBD2,TRBV7-3,CASSGAGGGTGELFF,TGTGCCAGCAGCGGAGCGGGAGGGGGCACCGGGGAGCTGTTTTTT
.,TRBJ2-7,TRBD2,TRBV7-3,CASSSNKAGAHEQYF,TGTGCCAGCAGCTCCAACAAGGCGGGAGCTCACGAGCAGTACTTC
few,TRBJ2-1,TRBD1,TRBV19,CASSETGSGEQFF,TGTGCCAGTAGTGAGACAGGGAGTGGTGAGCAGTTCTTC
.,TRBJ2-7,.,TRBV27,CASSFGGPHSYEQYF,TGTGCCAGCAGTTTTGGGGGCCCCCACTCCTACGAGCAGTACTTC
few,TRBJ1-4,.,TRBV2,CASTPLGPKEKLFF,TGTGCCAGCACTCCTCTAGGTCCGAAAGAAAAACTGTTTTTT
.,TRBJ2-1,TRBD2,TRBV5-1,CASSSAANGRGDEQFF,TGCGCCAGCAGCTCGGCCGCGAACGGGAGGGGGGATGAGCAGTTCTTC
.,TRBJ2-1,.,TRBV5-1,CASSAGTVYNEQFF,TGCGCCAGCAGCGCGGGGACAGTATACAATGAGCAGTTCTTC
.,TRBJ2-1,.,TRBV7-6,CASSLGTRPGGEQFF,TGTGCCAGCAGCTTAGGGACTCGGCCTGGCGGTGAGCAGTTCTTC
.,TRBJ1-4,.,TRBV5-5,CASSLLRDGAPANEKLFF,TGTGCCAGCAGCTTATTGCGCGATGGGGCGCCGGCTAATGAAAAACTGTTTTTT
once,TRBJ2-7,.,TRBV30,CAWSVYSPAGEQYF,TGTGCCTGGAGTGTATACAGCCCAGCGGGCGAGCAGTACTTC
.,TRBJ1-5,.,TRBV27,CASRGPGHQPQHF,TGTGCCAGCAGGGGGCCAGGACATCAGCCCCAGCATTTT
.,TRBJ1-2,.,TRBV15,CATSRVPGNYYGYTF,TGTGCCACCAGCAGAGTTCCAGGGAATTACTATGGCTACACCTTC
.,TRBJ2-2,.,TRBV24-1,CATSDLGGRDTGELFF,TGTGCCACCAGTGATTTAGGGGGGAGGGACACCGGGGAGCTGTTTTTT
.,TRBJ2-1,.,TRBV5-1,CASTSADLLSYNEQFF,TGCGCCAGCACCTCAGCGGACTTACTCTCCTACAATGAGCAGTTCTTC
.,TRBJ2-1,TRBD2,TRBV6-6,CASSYYPAGEYNEQFF,TGTGCCAGCAGTTATTACCCAGCGGGAGAGTACAATGAGCAGTTCTTC
.,TRBJ2-1,TRBD2,TRBV12-5,CASGLVAGGARHEQFF,TGTGCTAGTGGTTTAGTAGCGGGAGGGGCCCGGCATGAGCAGTTCTTC
.,TRBJ2-1,TRBD1,TRBV11-2,CASRRTGRHEQFF,TGTGCCAGCAGACGGACAGGGCGCCATGAGCAGTTCTTC
.,TRBJ1-6,.,TRBV27,CASSNSPGSPPLHF,TGTGCCAGCAGTAACTCTCCGGGGTCTCCTCCCCTCCACTTT
few,TRBJ2-7,TRBD2,TRBV28,CASSFFRTSGTSYEQYF,TGTGCCAGCAGTTTCTTCCGGACTAGCGGGACCTCCTACGAGCAGTACTTC
.,TRBJ1-5,.,TRBV9,CASSVAGDNQPQHF,TGTGCCAGCAGCGTAGCAGGGGATAATCAGCCCCAGCATTTT
.,TRBJ1-1,.,TRBV18,CASSPNRELNTEAFF,TGTGCCAGCTCACCAAACAGGGAATTGAACACTGAAGCTTTCTTT